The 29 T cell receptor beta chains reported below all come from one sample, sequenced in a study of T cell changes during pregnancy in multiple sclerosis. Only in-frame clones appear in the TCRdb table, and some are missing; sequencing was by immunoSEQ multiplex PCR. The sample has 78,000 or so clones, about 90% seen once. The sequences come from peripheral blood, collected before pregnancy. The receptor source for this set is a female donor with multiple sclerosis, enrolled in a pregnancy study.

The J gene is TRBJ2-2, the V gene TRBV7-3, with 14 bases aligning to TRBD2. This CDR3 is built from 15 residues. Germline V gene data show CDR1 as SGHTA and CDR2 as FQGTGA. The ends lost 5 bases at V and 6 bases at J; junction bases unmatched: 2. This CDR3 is CASSLGLAGAGELFF. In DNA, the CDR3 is TGTGCCAGCAGCCTGGGACTAGCGGGGGCCGGGGAGCTGTTTTTT. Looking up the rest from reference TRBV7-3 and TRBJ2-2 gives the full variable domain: GAGVSQTPSNKVTEKGKYVELRCDPISGHTALYWYRQSLGQGPEFLIYFQGTGAADDSGLPNDRFFAVRPEGSVSTLKIQRTERGDSAVYLCASSLGLAGAGELFFGEGSRLTVL.

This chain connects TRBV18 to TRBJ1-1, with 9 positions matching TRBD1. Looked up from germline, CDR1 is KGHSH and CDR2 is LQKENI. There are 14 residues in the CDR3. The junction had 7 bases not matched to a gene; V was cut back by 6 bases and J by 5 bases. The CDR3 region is CASSDTGGRTEAFF. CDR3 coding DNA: TGTGCCAGCTCGGACACAGGGGGCCGGACTGAAGCTTTCTTT.

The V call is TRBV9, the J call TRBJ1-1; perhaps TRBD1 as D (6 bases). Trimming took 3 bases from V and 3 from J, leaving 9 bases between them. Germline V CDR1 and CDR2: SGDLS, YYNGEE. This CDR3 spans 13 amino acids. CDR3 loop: CASSEGGDTEAFF. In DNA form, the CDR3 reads TGTGCCAGCAGCGAAGGGGGAGACACTGAAGCTTTCTTT.

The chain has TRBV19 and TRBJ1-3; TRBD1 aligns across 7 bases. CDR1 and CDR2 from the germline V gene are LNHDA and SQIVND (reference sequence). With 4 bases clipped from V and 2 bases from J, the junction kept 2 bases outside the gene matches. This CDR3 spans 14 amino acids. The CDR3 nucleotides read TGTGCCAGTAGTACGGACAGGACTGGAAACACCATATATTTT. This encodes CASSTDRTGNTIYF.

This CDR3 is CASSYSGNSPLHF. The CDR3 bases are TGTGCCAGCAGTTACTCGGGCAATTCACCCCTCCACTTT. This chain links TRBV6-6 with TRBJ1-6, with D hard to call. Germline lookup yields CDR1 MNHNY and CDR2 SVGAGI (reference sequence). This CDR3 is built from 13 residues. V was cut by 0 bases and J by 7 bases, with 4 bases left in between.

This CDR3 reads CASSLTSGGERDEQFF. The CDR3 nucleotides read TGTGCCAGCAGCCTCACTAGCGGGGGGGAGAGGGATGAGCAGTTCTTC. This chain connects TRBV4-2 to TRBJ2-1; 13 bases are a match to TRBD2. Germline-derived CDR1 and CDR2 are LGHNA and YNFKEQ. Trimming at V came to 4 bases and at J to 8 bases, leaving 8 bases not matched to a gene. The CDR3 extends over 16 amino acids.

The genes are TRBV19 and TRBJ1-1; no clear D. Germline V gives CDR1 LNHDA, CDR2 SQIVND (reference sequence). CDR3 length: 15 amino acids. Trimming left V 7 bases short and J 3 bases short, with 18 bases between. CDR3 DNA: TGTGCCAGTATCCCTTTTGGCGGCGGATACACTGAAGCTTTCTTT. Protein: CASIPFGGGYTEAFF.

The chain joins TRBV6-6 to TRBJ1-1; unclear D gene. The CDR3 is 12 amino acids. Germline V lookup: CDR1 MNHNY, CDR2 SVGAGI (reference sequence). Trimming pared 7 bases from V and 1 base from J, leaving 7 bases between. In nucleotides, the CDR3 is TGTGCCAGCAAAGGCGGGAACACTGAAGCTTTCTTT. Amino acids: CASKGGNTEAFF.

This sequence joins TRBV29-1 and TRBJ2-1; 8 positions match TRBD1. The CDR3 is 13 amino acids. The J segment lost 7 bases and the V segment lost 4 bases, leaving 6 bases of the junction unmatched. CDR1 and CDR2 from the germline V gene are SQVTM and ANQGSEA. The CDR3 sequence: CSVAGTGVNEQFF. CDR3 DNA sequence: TGCAGCGTTGCCGGGACAGGCGTGAATGAGCAGTTCTTC.

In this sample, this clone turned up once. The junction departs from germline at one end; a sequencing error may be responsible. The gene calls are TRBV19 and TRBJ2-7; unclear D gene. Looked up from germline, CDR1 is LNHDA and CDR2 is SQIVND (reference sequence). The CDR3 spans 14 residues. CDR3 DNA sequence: TGTGCCAGTAGTACCATCCCCATTGGGTTGGAGCGGTACTTC. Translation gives CASSTIPIGLERYF.

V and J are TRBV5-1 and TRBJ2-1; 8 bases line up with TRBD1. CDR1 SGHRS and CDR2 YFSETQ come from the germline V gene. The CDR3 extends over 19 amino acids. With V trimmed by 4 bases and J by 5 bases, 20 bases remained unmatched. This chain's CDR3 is CASSIGATSVSGGNNEQFF. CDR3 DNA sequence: TGCGCCAGCAGCATCGGAGCTACGTCGGTGTCAGGGGGCAACAATGAGCAGTTCTTC. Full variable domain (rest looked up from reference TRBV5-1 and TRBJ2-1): KAGVTQTPRYLIKTRGQQVTLSCSPISGHRSVSWYQQTPGQGLQFLFEYFSETQRNKGNFPGRFSGRQFSNSRSEMNVSTLELGDSALYLCASSIGATSVSGGNNEQFFGPGTRLTVL.

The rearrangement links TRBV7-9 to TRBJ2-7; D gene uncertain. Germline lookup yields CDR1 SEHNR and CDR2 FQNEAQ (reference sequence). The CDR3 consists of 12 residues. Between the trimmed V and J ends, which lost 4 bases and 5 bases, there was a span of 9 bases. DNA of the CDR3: TGTGCCAGCAGCTATATAATTGACGAGCAGTACTTC. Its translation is CASSYIIDEQYF.

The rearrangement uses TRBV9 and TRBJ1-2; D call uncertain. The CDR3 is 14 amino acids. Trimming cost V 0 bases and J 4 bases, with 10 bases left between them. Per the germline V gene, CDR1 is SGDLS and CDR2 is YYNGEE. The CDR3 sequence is CASSVAEEIYGYTF. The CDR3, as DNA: TGTGCCAGCAGCGTAGCTGAGGAAATCTATGGCTACACCTTC.

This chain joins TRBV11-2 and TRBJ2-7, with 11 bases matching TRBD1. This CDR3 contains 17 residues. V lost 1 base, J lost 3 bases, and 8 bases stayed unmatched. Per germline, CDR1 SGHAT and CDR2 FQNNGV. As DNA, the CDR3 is TGTGCCAGCAGCTTAGCTGGACAGGGGGCCTGGGGCTACGAGCAGTACTTC. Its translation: CASSLAGQGAWGYEQYF.

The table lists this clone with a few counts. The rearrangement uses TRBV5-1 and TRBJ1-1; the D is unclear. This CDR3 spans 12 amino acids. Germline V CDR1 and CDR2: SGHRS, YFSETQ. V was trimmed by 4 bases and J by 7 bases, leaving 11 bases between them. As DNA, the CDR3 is TGCGCCAGCAGCCATGCCGGGGTTGAAGCTTTCTTT. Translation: CASSHAGVEAFF.

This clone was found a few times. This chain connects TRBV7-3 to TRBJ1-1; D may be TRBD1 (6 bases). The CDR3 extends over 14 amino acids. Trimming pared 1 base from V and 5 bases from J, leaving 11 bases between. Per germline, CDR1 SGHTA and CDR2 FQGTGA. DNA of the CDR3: TGTGCCAGCAGCTTAAGCGGGGGCGGTACTGAAGCTTTCTTT. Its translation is CASSLSGGGTEAFF. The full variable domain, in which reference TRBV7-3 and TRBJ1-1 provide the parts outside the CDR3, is GAGVSQTPSNKVTEKGKYVELRCDPISGHTALYWYRQSLGQGPEFLIYFQGTGAADDSGLPNDRFFAVRPEGSVSTLKIQRTERGDSAVYLCASSLSGGGTEAFFGQGTRLTVV.

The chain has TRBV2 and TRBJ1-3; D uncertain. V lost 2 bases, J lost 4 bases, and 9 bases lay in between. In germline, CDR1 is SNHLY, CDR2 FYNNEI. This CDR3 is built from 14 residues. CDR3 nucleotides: TGTGCCAGCAGTGAACCAGAATTAGGAAACACCATATATTTT. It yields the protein CASSEPELGNTIYF.

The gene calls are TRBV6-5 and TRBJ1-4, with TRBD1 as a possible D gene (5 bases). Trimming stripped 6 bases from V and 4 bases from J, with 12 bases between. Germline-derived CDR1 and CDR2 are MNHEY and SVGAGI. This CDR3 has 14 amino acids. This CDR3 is CASSPWQGNEKLFF. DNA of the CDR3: TGTGCCAGCAGCCCTTGGCAGGGTAATGAAAAACTGTTTTTT.

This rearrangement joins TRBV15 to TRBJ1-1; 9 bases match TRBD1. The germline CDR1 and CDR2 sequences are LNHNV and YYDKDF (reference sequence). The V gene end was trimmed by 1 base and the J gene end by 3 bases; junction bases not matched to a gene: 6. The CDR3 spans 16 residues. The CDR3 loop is CATSRAGDREDTEAFF. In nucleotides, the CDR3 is TGTGCCACCAGCAGAGCGGGGGACAGGGAGGACACTGAAGCTTTCTTT.

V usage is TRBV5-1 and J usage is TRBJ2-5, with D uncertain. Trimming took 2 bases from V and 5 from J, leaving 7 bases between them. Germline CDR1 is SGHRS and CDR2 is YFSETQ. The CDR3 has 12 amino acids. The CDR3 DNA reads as TGCGCCAGCAGCTTCGAGTTGGAGACCCAGTACTTC. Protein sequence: CASSFELETQYF.

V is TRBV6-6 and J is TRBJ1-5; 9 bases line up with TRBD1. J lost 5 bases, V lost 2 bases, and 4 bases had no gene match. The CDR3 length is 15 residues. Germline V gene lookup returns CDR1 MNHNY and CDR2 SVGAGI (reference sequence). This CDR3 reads CASSYPDRGDQPQHF. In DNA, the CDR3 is TGTGCCAGCAGTTACCCGGACAGGGGTGATCAGCCCCAGCATTTT.

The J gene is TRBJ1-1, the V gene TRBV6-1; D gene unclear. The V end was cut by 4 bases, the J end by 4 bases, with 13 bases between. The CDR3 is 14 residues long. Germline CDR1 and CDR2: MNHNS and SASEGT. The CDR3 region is CASSVQSMSTEAFF. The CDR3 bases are TGTGCCAGCAGTGTACAGAGTATGAGCACTGAAGCTTTCTTT.

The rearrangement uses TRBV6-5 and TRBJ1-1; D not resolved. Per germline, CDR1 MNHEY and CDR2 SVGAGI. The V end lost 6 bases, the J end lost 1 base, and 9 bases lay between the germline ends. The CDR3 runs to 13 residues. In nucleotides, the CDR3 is TGTGCCAGCAGGGAGGAGAGGAACACTGAAGCTTTCTTT. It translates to CASREERNTEAFF.

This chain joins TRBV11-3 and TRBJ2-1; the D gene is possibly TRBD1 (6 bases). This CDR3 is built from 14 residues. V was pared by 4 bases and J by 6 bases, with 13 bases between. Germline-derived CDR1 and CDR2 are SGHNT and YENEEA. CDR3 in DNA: TGTGCCAGCAGCTCCTTGGGGGCTGGCAATGAGCAGTTCTTC. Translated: CASSSLGAGNEQFF. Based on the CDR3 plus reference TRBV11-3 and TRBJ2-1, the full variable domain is EAGVVQSPRYKIIEKKQPVAFWCNPISGHNTLYWYLQNLGQGPELLIRYENEEAVDDSQLPKDRFSAERLKGVDSTLKIQPAELGDSAVYLCASSSLGAGNEQFFGPGTRLTVL.

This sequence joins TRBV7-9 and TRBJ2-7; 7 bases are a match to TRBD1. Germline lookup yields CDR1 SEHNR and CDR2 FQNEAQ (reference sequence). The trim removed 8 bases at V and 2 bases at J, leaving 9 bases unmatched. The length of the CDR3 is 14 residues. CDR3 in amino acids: CASHGTEGPYEQYF. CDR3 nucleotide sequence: TGTGCCAGCCACGGGACAGAGGGGCCCTACGAGCAGTACTTC.

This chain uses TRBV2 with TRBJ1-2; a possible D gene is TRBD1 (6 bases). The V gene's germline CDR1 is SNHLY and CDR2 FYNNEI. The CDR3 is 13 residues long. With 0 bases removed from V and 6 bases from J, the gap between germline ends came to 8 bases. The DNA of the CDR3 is TGTGCCAGCAGTGAAGCTCAGGGGAATGGCTACACCTTC. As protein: CASSEAQGNGYTF.

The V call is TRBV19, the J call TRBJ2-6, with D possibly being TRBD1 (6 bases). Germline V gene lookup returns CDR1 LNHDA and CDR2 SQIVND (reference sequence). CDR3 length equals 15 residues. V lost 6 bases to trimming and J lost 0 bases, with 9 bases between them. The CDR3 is CASREDSSGANVLTF. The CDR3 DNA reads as TGTGCCAGTAGAGAGGACAGCTCTGGGGCCAACGTCCTGACTTTC. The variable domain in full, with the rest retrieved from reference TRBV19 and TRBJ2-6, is DGGITQSPKYLFRKEGQNVTLSCEQNLNHDAMYWYRQDPGQGLRLIYYSQIVNDFQKGDIAEGYSVSREKKESFPLTVTSAQKNPTAFYLCASREDSSGANVLTFGAGSRLTVL.

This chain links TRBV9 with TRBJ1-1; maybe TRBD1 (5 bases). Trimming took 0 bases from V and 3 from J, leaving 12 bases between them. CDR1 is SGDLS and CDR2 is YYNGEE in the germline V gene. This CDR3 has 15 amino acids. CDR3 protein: CASSVVQGADTEAFF. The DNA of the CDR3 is TGTGCCAGCAGCGTAGTTCAGGGCGCAGACACTGAAGCTTTCTTT.

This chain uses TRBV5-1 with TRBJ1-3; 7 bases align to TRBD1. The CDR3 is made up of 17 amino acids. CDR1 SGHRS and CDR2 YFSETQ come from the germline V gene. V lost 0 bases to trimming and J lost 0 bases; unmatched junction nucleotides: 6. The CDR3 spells CASSLEAGQISGNTIYF. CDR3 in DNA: TGCGCCAGCAGCTTGGAGGCGGGACAGATCTCTGGAAACACCATATATTTT.